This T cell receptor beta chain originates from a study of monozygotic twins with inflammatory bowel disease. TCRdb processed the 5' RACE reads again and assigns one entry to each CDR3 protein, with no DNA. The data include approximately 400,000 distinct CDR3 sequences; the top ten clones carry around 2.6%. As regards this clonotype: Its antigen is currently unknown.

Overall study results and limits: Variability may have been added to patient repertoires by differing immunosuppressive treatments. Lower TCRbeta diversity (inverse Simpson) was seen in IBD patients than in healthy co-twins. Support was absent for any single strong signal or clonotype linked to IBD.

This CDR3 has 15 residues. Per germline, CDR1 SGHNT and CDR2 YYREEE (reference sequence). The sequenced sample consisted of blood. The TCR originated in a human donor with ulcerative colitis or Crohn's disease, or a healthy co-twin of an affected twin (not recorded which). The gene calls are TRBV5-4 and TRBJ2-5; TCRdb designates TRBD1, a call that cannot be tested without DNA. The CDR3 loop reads CASSLTGRVQETQYF.